This T cell receptor (beta chain) is drawn from a study of blood T cell repertoires in COVID-19. As processed by the authors: The authors estimated nucleated cell counts from reference gene primer amplification. Produced via immunoSEQ multiplex PCR; TCRdb's table is partial and in-frame only. The DNA gave D and trimming, while V, J and clone size come from that table. Among 300,000 to 350,000 clones, around 90% were seen once, and the ten largest hold around 2.1%. This clone was seen only once. Per germline, CDR1 MNHEY and CDR2 SVGAGI. Trimming shortened V by 2 bases and J by 2 bases, and 7 bases separated the two germline ends. This CDR3 has 13 amino acids.

Material: peripheral blood. This rearrangement joins TRBV6-5 to TRBJ2-7; D is unclear. This TCR came from a man younger than 30 with active or convalescent COVID-19. As DNA, the CDR3 is TGTGCCAGCAGTTACACAGCCACCTACGAGCAGTACTTC. The encoded protein is CASSYTATYEQYF.